The 11 T cell receptor beta chains presented below share a single source sample, sequenced in a study of shared T cell receptors in the human thymus. The protocol was immunoSEQ multiplex PCR, while the TCRdb copy is restricted to in-frame clones and leaves out a portion. This sample has about 500,000 clones, with about 84% found just once. The sample also formed part of further work on human thymus T cells.

The sequenced sample was thymocytes. The receptors here all came from a boy under two years old with a congenital heart defect.

This chain connects TRBV27 to TRBJ2-1, with a tentative D call TRBD2 (6 bases). Trimming took 6 bases from V and 8 from J, leaving 20 bases between them. Germline V CDR1 and CDR2: MNHEY, SMNVEV (reference sequence). The CDR3 sequence is 15 residues long. This CDR3 is CASSLRRAGDDEQFF. The CDR3 region has the DNA TGTGCCAGCAGCTTGAGGAGGGCCGGGGACGATGAGCAGTTCTTC.

The rearrangement joins TRBV11-2 to TRBJ2-3, with D uncertain. This CDR3 spans 13 amino acids. Germline V gene lookup returns CDR1 SGHAT and CDR2 FQNNGV. Trimming pared 4 bases from V and 0 bases from J, leaving 5 bases between. The CDR3 coding sequence is TGTGCCAGCAGCTCCCTCAGCACAGATACGCAGTATTTT. It specifies CASSSLSTDTQYF.

This chain links TRBV30 with TRBJ1-4; D call uncertain. The CDR3 length is 16 residues. CDR1 GTSNPN and CDR2 SVGIG come from the germline V gene (reference sequence). V lost 0 bases and J lost 0, with 11 bases in between. As DNA, the CDR3 is TGTGCCTGGAGTGTTAAAGAAAAGCCAACTAATGAAAAACTGTTTTTT. It specifies CAWSVKEKPTNEKLFF.

This clone was seen more than once but under ten times. This rearrangement joins TRBV7-2 to TRBJ2-7, with D hard to call. This CDR3 is 13 amino acids long. Trimming stripped 1 base from V and 6 bases from J, with 10 bases between. Germline V gene lookup returns CDR1 SGHTA and CDR2 FQGNSA. CDR3 in amino acids: CASSLEKASEQYF. The CDR3 DNA reads TGTGCCAGCAGCTTAGAGAAGGCTAGCGAGCAGTACTTC. The entire variable domain, with the rest obtained from reference TRBV7-2 and TRBJ2-7, is as follows: GAGVSQSPSNKVTEKGKDVELRCDPISGHTALYWYRQSLGQGLEFLIYFQGNSAPDKSGLPSDRFSAERTGGSVSTLTIQRTQQEDSAVYLCASSLEKASEQYFGPGTRLTVT.

This chain connects TRBV7-9 to TRBJ2-5, with 10 bases lining up with TRBD2. Germline V lookup: CDR1 SEHNR, CDR2 FQNEAQ (reference sequence). The CDR3 has 15 residues. V was clipped by 7 bases and J by 7 bases; unmatched bases: 12. CDR3 sequence reads: CASKGGSGRLRTQYF. The CDR3 DNA follows: TGTGCCAGCAAAGGGGGTAGCGGGAGGCTAAGGACCCAGTACTTC.

The chain has TRBV5-1 and TRBJ2-5, with D possibly being TRBD2 (5 bases). Germline V gene data show CDR1 as SGHRS and CDR2 as YFSETQ. V lost 4 bases and J lost 4, with 14 bases in between. This CDR3 is 14 amino acids long. CDR3 coding DNA: TGCGCCAGCAGCGTCCCTAGCTCAGGAGAGACCCAGTACTTC. Protein sequence: CASSVPSSGETQYF. The whole variable domain, filled in from reference TRBV5-1 and TRBJ2-5, reads KAGVTQTPRYLIKTRGQQVTLSCSPISGHRSVSWYQQTPGQGLQFLFEYFSETQRNKGNFPGRFSGRQFSNSRSEMNVSTLELGDSALYLCASSVPSSGETQYFGPGTRLLVL.

V gene TRBV2 combines with J gene TRBJ2-5; TRBD1 matches at 8 bases. This CDR3 contains 15 residues. Germline trimming cut 4 bases from V and 1 base from J; bases unmatched to any gene: 5. Germline V CDR1 and CDR2: SNHLY, FYNNEI. This CDR3 reads CASSGSDRGQETQYF. The CDR3 DNA reads TGTGCCAGCAGTGGGAGCGACAGGGGCCAAGAGACCCAGTACTTC.

V is TRBV10-2 and J is TRBJ2-7; possible D gene TRBD1, 6 bases. Germline-derived CDR1 and CDR2 are WSHSY and SAAADI. V lost 2 bases, J lost 3 bases, and 8 bases lay in between. The CDR3 has 13 residues. In DNA, the CDR3 is TGCGCCAGCAGTGAGGGCAGGGGCTACGAGCAGTACTTC. It codes for CASSEGRGYEQYF.

This chain connects TRBV6-5 to TRBJ2-7; D is ambiguous. The CDR3 has 14 residues. Germline V gene sequence: CDR1 MNHEY, CDR2 SVGAGI. V shed 7 bases and J shed 4 bases, with 17 bases lying between them. For the CDR3, the DNA is TGTGCCAGCAAAAGCGTATCCGGGTGGTACGAGCAGTACTTC. It codes for CASKSVSGWYEQYF.

The sample holds a few counts of this clone. The V call is TRBV29-1, the J call TRBJ2-1; TRBD1 agrees at 11 bases. The germline V gene has CDR1 SQVTM and CDR2 ANQGSEA. CDR3 size: 17 residues. J was trimmed by 6 bases and V by 4 bases; bases with no gene match: 14. In nucleotides, the CDR3 is TGCAGCGTTGGAGTTCTTAGGACAGGGGGCAGGTGCAATGAGCAGTTCTTC. Its translation: CSVGVLRTGGRCNEQFF.

V usage is TRBV5-4 and J usage is TRBJ2-5, with TRBD2 matching over 7 bases. Germline V gives CDR1 SGHNT, CDR2 YYREEE (reference sequence). V shed 0 bases and J 7 bases; nucleotides not matched to a gene: 9. The CDR3 runs to 15 residues. As DNA, the CDR3 is TGTGCCAGCAGCTTGGAGCTTGCGGGGGTAGGGACCCAGTACTTC. Its translation is CASSLELAGVGTQYF. Looking up the rest from reference TRBV5-4 and TRBJ2-5 gives the full variable domain: ETGVTQSPTHLIKTRGQQVTLRCSSQSGHNTVSWYQQALGQGPQFIFQYYREEENGRGNFPPRFSGLQFPNYSSELNVNALELDDSALYLCASSLELAGVGTQYFGPGTRLLVL.